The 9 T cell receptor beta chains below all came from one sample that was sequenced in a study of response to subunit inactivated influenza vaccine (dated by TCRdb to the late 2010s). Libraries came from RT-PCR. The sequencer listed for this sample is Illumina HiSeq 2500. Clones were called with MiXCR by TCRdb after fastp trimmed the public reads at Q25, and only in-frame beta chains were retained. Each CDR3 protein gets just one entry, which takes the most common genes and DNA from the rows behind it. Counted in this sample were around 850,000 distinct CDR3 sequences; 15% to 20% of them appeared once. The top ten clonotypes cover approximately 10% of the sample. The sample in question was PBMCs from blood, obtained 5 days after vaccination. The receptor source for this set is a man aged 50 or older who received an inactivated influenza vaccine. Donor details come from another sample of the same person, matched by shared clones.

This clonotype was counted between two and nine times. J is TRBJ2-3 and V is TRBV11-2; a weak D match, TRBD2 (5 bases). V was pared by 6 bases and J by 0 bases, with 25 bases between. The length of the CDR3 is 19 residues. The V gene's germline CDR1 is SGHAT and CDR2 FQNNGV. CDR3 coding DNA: TGTGCCAGCAGTTCTATCACTCCGGGATCCTTCTTTAGCACAGATACGCAGTATTTT. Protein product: CASSSITPGSFFSTDTQYF.

The CDR3 DNA sequence: TGCGCCAGCAGCCAAGGGAACAGTGGGCAAGAGACCCAGTACTTC. Amino acid sequence: CASSQGNSGQETQYF. V gene TRBV4-3 combines with J gene TRBJ2-5, with D unresolved. This CDR3 region has 15 residues. Germline values: CDR1 LGHNA, CDR2 YSLEER. V was trimmed by 1 base and J by 2 bases, leaving 11 bases between them.

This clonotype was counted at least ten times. The CDR3 nucleotides read TGTGCCAGCAGCTTGGTAGGCCCCCGACAGAGAATTTCCTACAATGAGCAGTTCTTC. Encoded protein: CASSLVGPRQRISYNEQFF. The chain employs TRBV5-6 and TRBJ2-1; maybe TRBD1 (5 bases). The germline CDR1 and CDR2 sequences are SGHDT and YYEEEE. The CDR3 consists of 19 residues. Between the trimmed V and J ends, which lost 0 bases and 1 base, there was a span of 20 bases.

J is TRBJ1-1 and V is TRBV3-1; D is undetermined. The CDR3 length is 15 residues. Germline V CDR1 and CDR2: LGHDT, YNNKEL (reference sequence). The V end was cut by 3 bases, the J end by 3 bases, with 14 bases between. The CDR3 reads CASSHGPGTDTEAFF. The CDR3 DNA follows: TGTGCCAGCAGCCACGGCCCAGGCACGGACACTGAAGCTTTCTTT.

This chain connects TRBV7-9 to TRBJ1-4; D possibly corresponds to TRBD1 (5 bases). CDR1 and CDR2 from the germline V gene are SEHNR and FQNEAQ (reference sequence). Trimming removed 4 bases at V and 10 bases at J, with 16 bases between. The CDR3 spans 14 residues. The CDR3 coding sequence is TGTGCCAGCAGCTCGGGACGACAGATGGGAAAACTGTTTTTT. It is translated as CASSSGRQMGKLFF. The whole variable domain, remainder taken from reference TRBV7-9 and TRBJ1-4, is DTGVSQNPRHKITKRGQNVTFRCDPISEHNRLYWYRQTLGQGPEFLTYFQNEAQLEKSRLLSDRFSAERPKGSFSTLEIQRTEQGDSAMYLCASSSGRQMGKLFFGSGTQLSVL.

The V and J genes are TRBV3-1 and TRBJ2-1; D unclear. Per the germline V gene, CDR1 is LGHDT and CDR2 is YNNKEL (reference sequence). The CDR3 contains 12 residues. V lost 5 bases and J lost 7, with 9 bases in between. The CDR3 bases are TGTGCCAGCAGCGTTAGTGGAAATGAGCAGTTCTTC. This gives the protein CASSVSGNEQFF.

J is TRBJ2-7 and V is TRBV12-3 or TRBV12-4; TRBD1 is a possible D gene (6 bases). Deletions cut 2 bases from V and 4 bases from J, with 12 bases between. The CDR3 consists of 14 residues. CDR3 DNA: TGTGCCAGCAGTTTAATCGGACAGAAATACGAGCAGTACTTC. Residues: CASSLIGQKYEQYF.

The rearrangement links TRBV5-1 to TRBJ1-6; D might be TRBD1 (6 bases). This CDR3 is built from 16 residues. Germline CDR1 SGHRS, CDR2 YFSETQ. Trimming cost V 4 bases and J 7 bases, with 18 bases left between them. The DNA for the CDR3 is TGCGCCAGCAGCAAGGGACACGCAGAGGCCAATTCACCCCTCCACTTT. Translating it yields CASSKGHAEANSPLHF.

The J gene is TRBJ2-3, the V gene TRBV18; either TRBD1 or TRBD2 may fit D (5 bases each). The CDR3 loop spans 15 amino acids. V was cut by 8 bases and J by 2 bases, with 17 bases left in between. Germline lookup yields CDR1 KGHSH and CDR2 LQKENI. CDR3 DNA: TGTGCCAGCCAGGGACCCCAGCAGGCCACAGATACGCAGTATTTT. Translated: CASQGPQQATDTQYF. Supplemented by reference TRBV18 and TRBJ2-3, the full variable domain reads NAGVMQNPRHLVRRRGQEARLRCSPMKGHSHVYWYRQLPEEGLKFMVYLQKENIIDESGMPKERFSAEFPKEGPSILRIQQVVRGDSAAYFCASQGPQQATDTQYFGPGTRLTVL.